A selection of T cell receptor beta chains follows, all from one sample in a study of PD-1 blockade in classical Hodgkin lymphoma. Sequencing used immunoSEQ multiplex PCR; TCRdb keeps in-frame clones, though not all of them. Here the sample spans roughly 7,000 clones, more than 60% being singletons. Sequencing was performed on peripheral blood mononuclear cells (PBMCs), taken at baseline. Receptors originate from a human donor with classical Hodgkin lymphoma. Each CDR3 is given with its conserved first and last residue. The D gene is left open where the match is weak. Some rows have no size entry. The others give once, few or many, or a class for an expanded clone.

J gene	clone size	D gene	V gene	CDR3 protein	CDR3 DNA
TRBJ2-7	.	.	TRBV27	CASRVVYNSYEQYF	TGTGCCAGCCGGGTGGTGTACAACTCCTACGAGCAGTACTTC
TRBJ2-7	.	.	TRBV11-2	CASSLEPNSMYEQYF	TGTGCCAGCAGCTTAGAGCCAAACTCAATGTACGAGCAGTACTTC
TRBJ1-1	.	.	TRBV14	CASSPLGSHRETEAFF	TGTGCCAGCAGCCCCTTGGGCTCTCACAGGGAGACTGAAGCTTTCTTT
TRBJ1-5	.	.	TRBV28	CARGWGQPQHF	TGTGCCAGGGGTTGGGGTCAGCCCCAGCATTTT
TRBJ2-7	.	TRBD1	TRBV7-2	CASSLEGQGLYEQYF	TGTGCCAGCAGCTTAGAGGGACAGGGGTTATACGAGCAGTACTTC
TRBJ1-1	once	.	TRBV10-2	CASSPTVTEAFF	TGCGCCAGCAGTCCGACAGTAACTGAAGCTTTCTTT
TRBJ2-7	.	TRBD1	TRBV29-1	CSVTGGGSPYEQYF	TGCAGCGTTACAGGGGGCGGGTCCCCCTACGAGCAGTACTTC
TRBJ2-3	.	.	TRBV7-2	CASSLDRTDTQYF	TGTGCCAGCAGCTTAGATAGGACAGATACGCAGTATTTT
TRBJ2-7	.	.	TRBV7-6	CASSLGNRYEQYF	TGTGCCAGCAGCTTAGGGAACAGATACGAGCAGTACTTC
TRBJ2-7	few	.	TRBV7-9	CASSSQDSIQGEDEQYF	TGTGCCAGCAGCTCCCAGGATTCAATCCAGGGTGAGGACGAGCAGTACTTC
TRBJ1-1	.	TRBD1	TRBV12-5	CASGRTGQGLQAFF	TGTGCTAGTGGACGCACGGGACAGGGTTTACAAGCTTTCTTT
TRBJ2-2	.	.	TRBV6-6	CASSYGQGGTGELFF	TGTGCCAGCAGTTACGGGCAGGGGGGCACCGGGGAGCTGTTTTTT
TRBJ2-3	.	.	TRBV2	CASSVRGSTDTQYF	TGTGCCAGCAGTGTACGCGGTAGCACAGATACGCAGTATTTT
TRBJ1-5	once	.	TRBV5-4	CASSLSQDLSEPQHF	TGTGCCAGCAGCTTAAGTCAAGATCTTTCAGAGCCCCAGCATTTT
TRBJ1-2	.	TRBD1	TRBV5-5	CASSGTGQGARNYGYTF	TGTGCCAGCAGCGGGACGGGACAGGGGGCGCGGAACTATGGCTACACCTTC
TRBJ1-6	.	.	TRBV6-1	CASSERGQADSPLHF	TGTGCCAGCAGTGAACGAGGCCAGGCGGACTCACCCCTCCACTTT
TRBJ1-6	.	.	TRBV4-1	CASGQGFNNSPLHF	TGCGCCAGCGGCCAGGGGTTTAATAATTCACCCCTCCACTTT
TRBJ2-3	.	.	TRBV4-3	CASSHFGERRTDTQYF	TGCGCCAGCAGCCACTTCGGAGAACGTCGCACAGATACGCAGTATTTT
TRBJ2-1	.	.	TRBV20-1	CSASWAGEFF	TGCAGTGCTAGTTGGGCCGGTGAGTTCTTC
TRBJ1-5	.	.	TRBV6-1	CASSATGGDQPQHF	TGTGCCAGCAGCGCAACAGGAGGGGATCAGCCCCAGCATTTT
TRBJ1-2	.	.	TRBV11-3	CASSDRDPGLYTF	TGTGCCAGCAGCGACCGGGACCCTGGTCTCTACACCTTC
TRBJ1-2	.	TRBD1	TRBV19	CASSTRGQVYGYTF	TGTGCCAGTAGTACCAGGGGGCAGGTCTATGGCTACACCTTC
TRBJ2-2	few	.	TRBV15	CATSRDKLALNTGELFF	TGTGCCACCAGCAGAGATAAGTTGGCCTTGAACACCGGGGAGCTGTTTTTT
TRBJ2-2	.	.	TRBV5-1	CASSLEWGVNTGELFF	TGCGCCAGCAGCTTGGAATGGGGCGTGAACACCGGGGAGCTGTTTTTT
TRBJ2-7	few	.	TRBV2	CASDGIIGYEQYF	TGTGCCAGCGACGGGATTATTGGGTACGAGCAGTACTTC
TRBJ2-7	few	.	TRBV10-3	CAIREPRVVGSYEQYF	TGTGCCATCAGGGAACCTAGGGTGGTGGGCTCCTACGAGCAGTACTTC
TRBJ2-1	.	.	TRBV4-1	CASTHSGVWSYNEQFF	TGCGCCAGCACCCACTCAGGGGTGTGGAGCTACAATGAGCAGTTCTTC
TRBJ1-1	few	.	TRBV4-2	CASSQDNVRGNTEAFF	TGTGCCAGCAGCCAAGATAACGTAAGGGGGAACACTGAAGCTTTCTTT
TRBJ2-2	.	TRBD1	TRBV7-9	CASRQPDRGKTGELFF	TGTGCCAGCAGACAACCGGACAGGGGGAAGACCGGGGAGCTGTTTTTT
TRBJ2-5	.	.	TRBV2	CASSRPLGNREETQYF	TGTGCCAGCAGTCGTCCCTTAGGGAACAGGGAGGAGACCCAGTACTTC